The entry below gives a single TCR beta chain sequence along with its context. Its antigen remains unidentified. Per-base qualities were not stored, and no clone one base away is much larger. This entry is derived from a study of PD-1 blockade in classical Hodgkin lymphoma (dated by TCRdb to 2019 to 2021). Concerning the study at large: Nivolumab dosing was 3 mg/kg intravenously every 2 weeks, continuing until either disease progression or unacceptable toxicity. The study used CyTOF and TCR beta sequencing to define a peripheral blood immune signature of response to PD-1 blockade in classical Hodgkin lymphoma. Here is what the overall study found, with its caveats: The study was limited to a single clinical trial cohort, and causes of repertoire differences, possibly disease activity or prior therapy, remained undefined. A significant rise by C4D1 was seen in CD4+ but not CD8+ TCR diversity (p=0.0027 vs p=0.16), with the rise being most apparent in complete responders (p=0.02). Newly diagnosed patients were reported to have lower baseline TCR diversity than healthy donors, and relapsed/refractory patients were reported to have lower baseline TCR diversity still. Among trial patients, those achieving complete response had baseline diversity similar to that of newly diagnosed patients, while diversity was significantly lower in partial responders and progressors. Patients starting nivolumab less than 1 year after ASCT had lower diversity and were excluded from later analyses to avoid confounding by immune reconstitution.

This specimen's time point label, per the study, means: cycle 4 day 1 (C4D1), after six to seven weeks of nivolumab. All trial patients had relapsed after autologous stem cell transplantation, with cohorts A, B and C differing in prior brentuximab vedotin exposure. The trial cohort was composed of over 50 patients with relapsed/refractory classical Hodgkin lymphoma, for whom complete response, partial response or progressive disease was recorded as best overall response. In the multi-cohort phase II CheckMate 205 trial, trial patients received single-agent nivolumab. An independent review committee assessed best overall response by applying the 2007 International Working Group response criteria. Trial PBMCs were collected immediately before nivolumab initiation (C1D1) and during therapy at cycle 2 day 1 and cycle 4 day 1. Peripheral blood was collected in 8 mL Vacutainer Cell Preparation Tubes, from which PBMCs were isolated by centrifugation and then cryopreserved.

The Qiagen DNeasy kit was used to extract genomic DNA from unsorted PBMCs and from the negatively selected CD4+ and CD8+ fractions. TCR beta CDR3 regions were amplified by immunoSEQ multiplex PCR using primers annealing to V and J segments. Amplification bias was minimized using a synthetic immune receptor repertoire, and residual bias was removed computationally after sequencing. The paper's processing steps were these. Repertoire diversity was quantified as the Shannon entropy index using custom Python scripts. Unsorted, CD4+ and CD8+ repertoires were analyzed separately, except for combined analyses in which CD4+ and CD8+ sequences were merged in silico. Clonal expansion was defined as at least a 2-fold frequency increase after treatment relative to C1D1, with a pseudocount of 0.5 for undetected baseline clones. Clones with 0 or 1 copy at C1D1 were classified as singleton clones, and clones with 2 or more copies were classified as non-singleton clones. Clones expanded in unsorted samples were assigned a CD4+, CD8+ or unknown annotation through matching of protein sequences in sorted samples from the same patient. Diversity changes from C1D1 to C4D1 were tested in paired samples using Wilcoxon tests. TCRdb took over this immuneACCESS table, retaining in-frame rearrangements with V and J assigned. Such tables are incomplete; in checked studies, under half of the missing clones stem from an unresolved V gene, and the remainder is unexplained. Clone size and the V and J calls come from that table; the DNA yielded D and trimming. The sample includes 50,000 or so clones, with 90% observed a single time. The leading ten clones occupy approximately 15% of the sample.

This clonotype originated in a human donor with classical Hodgkin lymphoma. The sample here was peripheral blood mononuclear cells (PBMCs), taken before the fourth cycle of nivolumab.

The sequenced DNA: TGTGCCAGCACCCCCGGGCTGGCGAACACCGGGGAGCTGTTTTTT. This is translated as CASTPGLANTGELFF. Here the chain combines TRBV7-3 and TRBJ2-2, with the D gene not clear enough to name. CDR1 and CDR2 (SGHTA, FQGTGA) derive from the germline V gene. Between the V and J ends, shortened by 7 bases and 0 bases respectively, the junction contains 12 bases. CDR3 length: 15 amino acids, cysteine to phenylalanine. Solely the CDR3 DNA is kept, with 45 bases framed from the first base.